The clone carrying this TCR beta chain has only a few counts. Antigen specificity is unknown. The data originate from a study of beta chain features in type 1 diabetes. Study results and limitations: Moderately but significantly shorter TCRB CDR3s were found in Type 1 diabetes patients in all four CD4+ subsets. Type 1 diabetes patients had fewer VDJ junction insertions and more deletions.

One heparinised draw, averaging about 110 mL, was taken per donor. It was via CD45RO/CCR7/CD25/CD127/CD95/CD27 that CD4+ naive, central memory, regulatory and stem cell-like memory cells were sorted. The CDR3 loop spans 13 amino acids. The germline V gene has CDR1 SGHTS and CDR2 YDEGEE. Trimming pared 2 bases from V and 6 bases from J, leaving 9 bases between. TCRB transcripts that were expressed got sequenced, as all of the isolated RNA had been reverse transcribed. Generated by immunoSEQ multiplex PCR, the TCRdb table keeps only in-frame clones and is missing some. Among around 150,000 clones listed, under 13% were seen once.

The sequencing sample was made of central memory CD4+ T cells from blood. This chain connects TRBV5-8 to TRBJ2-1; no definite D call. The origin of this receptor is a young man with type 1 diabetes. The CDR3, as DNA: TGTGCCAGCAGCTTCTACGGAGTCAATGAGCAGTTCTTC. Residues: CASSFYGVNEQFF.